This TCR beta chain came from a study of shared clonotypes between healthy human individuals. TCRdb's table, derived via immunoSEQ multiplex PCR, lists solely in-frame clones and lacks some. This table holds a few million clones, around nine tenths found once. Germline V lookup: CDR1 LNHDA, CDR2 SQIVND (reference sequence). The CDR3 is 15 residues long. Unmatched junction bases numbered 5, after V lost 7 bases and J lost 5 bases. Splitting the CD4+ cells yielded a CD45RA+ naive subset and a CD45RA-negative memory subset. The sequenced sample was naive CD4+ T cells sorted from blood. Documented subset: CD45RA+ positively selected. The receptor's source is a man younger than 35 in good health. The rearrangement joins TRBV19 to TRBJ2-2; 12 bases agree with TRBD2. The CDR3 sequence: CASKASGGVTGELFF. The CDR3 DNA is TGTGCCAGTAAGGCTAGCGGGGGGGTAACCGGGGAGCTGTTTTTT.